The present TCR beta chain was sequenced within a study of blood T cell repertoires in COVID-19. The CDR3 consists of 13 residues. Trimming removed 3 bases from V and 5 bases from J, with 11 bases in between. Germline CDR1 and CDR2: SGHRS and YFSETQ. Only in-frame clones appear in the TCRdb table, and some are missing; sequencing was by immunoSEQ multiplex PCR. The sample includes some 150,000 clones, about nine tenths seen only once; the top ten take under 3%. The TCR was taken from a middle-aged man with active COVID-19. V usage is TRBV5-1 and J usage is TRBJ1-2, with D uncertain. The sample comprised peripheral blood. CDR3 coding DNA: TGCGCCAGCAGCTCAGACAACCTTTATGGCTACACCTTC. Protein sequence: CASSSDNLYGYTF.